This TCR beta chain is from a study of blood T cell repertoires in COVID-19. Study at large: COVID-19 samples, acute and convalescent, were from the United States, Italy and Spain. T cells, B-cell-depleted T cells, or PBMCs provided the cDNA or gDNA that served as material.

Trimming removed 8 bases at V and 4 bases at J, with 17 bases between. The CDR3 consists of 14 residues. CDR1 is MNHEY, CDR2 SVGAGI, per germline. The authors' processing: Reference gene primer amplification gave estimated nucleated cell counts. TCRdb's table, derived via immunoSEQ multiplex PCR, lists solely in-frame clones and lacks some. V and J calls and clone size follow that table, whereas D and trimming were derived from the DNA. The table lists 70,000 to 95,000 clones, around 92% of them singletons. V is TRBV6-5 and J is TRBJ1-1; D gene unclear. The sequenced sample consisted of peripheral blood. The clonotype comes from a woman aged 55-70 years with active COVID-19. The chain's CDR3 is CASLLPGSGTEAFF. In nucleotides, the CDR3 is TGTGCCAGCCTACTCCCGGGGTCGGGCACTGAAGCTTTCTTT.